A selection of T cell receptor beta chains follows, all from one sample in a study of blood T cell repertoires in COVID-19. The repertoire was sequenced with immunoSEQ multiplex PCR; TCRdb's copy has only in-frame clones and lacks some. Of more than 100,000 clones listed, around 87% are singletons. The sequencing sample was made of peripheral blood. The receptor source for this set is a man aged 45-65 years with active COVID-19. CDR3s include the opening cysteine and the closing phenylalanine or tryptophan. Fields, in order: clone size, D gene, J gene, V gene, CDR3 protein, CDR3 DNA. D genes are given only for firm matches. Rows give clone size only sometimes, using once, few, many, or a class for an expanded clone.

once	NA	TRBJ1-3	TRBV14	CASSQQGTRSGNTIYF	TGTGCCAGCAGCCAACAGGGAACTCGCTCTGGAAACACCATATATTTT
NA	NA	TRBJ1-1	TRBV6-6	CASSYSTADTEAFF	TGTGCCAGCAGTTACTCGACCGCGGACACTGAAGCTTTCTTT
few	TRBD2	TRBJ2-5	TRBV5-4	CASSEGLAGVTKTQYF	TGTGCCAGCAGCGAGGGACTAGCGGGGGTTACGAAGACCCAGTACTTC
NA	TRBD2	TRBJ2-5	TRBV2	CASRLAGGTQYF	TGTGCCAGCAGGCTAGCGGGGGGGACCCAGTACTTC
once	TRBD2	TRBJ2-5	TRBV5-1	CASSLSGTRGETQYF	TGCGCCAGCAGCTTGTCCGGGACTAGGGGTGAGACCCAGTACTTC
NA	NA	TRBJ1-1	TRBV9	CASKTENTEAFF	TGTGCCAGCAAAACAGAGAACACTGAAGCTTTCTTT
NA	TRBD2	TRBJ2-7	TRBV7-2	CASSLYRGGSYEQYF	TGTGCCAGCAGCTTATACCGGGGGGGCTCCTACGAGCAGTACTTC
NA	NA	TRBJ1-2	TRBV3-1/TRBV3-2	CASSQSSLFGYTF	TGTGCCAGCAGCCAATCGTCGTTATTTGGCTACACCTTC
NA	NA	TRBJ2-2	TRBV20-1	CSASGPSNTGELFF	TGCAGTGCTAGTGGGCCATCGAACACCGGGGAGCTGTTTTTT
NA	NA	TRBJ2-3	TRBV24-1	CATSPPAGLATDTQYF	TGTGCCACCAGCCCCCCCGCCGGGCTAGCGACAGATACGCAGTATTTT
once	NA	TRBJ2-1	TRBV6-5	CASRRGSRGSPDQFF	TGTGCCAGCAGGCGGGGATCGCGGGGTTCTCCTGACCAGTTCTTC
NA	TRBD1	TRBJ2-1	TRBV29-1	CSVQGAGEQFF	TGCAGCGTTCAGGGGGCCGGGGAGCAGTTCTTC
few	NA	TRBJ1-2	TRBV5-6	CASSSGGGLIYGYTF	TGTGCCAGCAGCTCGGGGGGCGGGCTTATCTATGGCTACACCTTC
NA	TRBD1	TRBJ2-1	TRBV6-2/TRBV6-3	CASSSRGREQFF	TGTGCCAGCAGTTCCAGGGGGCGTGAGCAGTTCTTC
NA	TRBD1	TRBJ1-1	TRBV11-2	CASSRTGNTEAFF	TGTGCCAGCAGCCGGACAGGGAACACTGAAGCTTTCTTT
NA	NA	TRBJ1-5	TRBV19	CASSIDGDSNQPQHF	TGTGCCAGTAGTATAGACGGAGATAGCAATCAGCCCCAGCATTTT
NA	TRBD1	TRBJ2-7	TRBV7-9	CASSLDRLEQYF	TGTGCCAGCAGCTTGGACAGGCTCGAGCAGTACTTC
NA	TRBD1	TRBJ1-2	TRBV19	CASSGGTANLYGYTF	TGTGCCAGTAGTGGAGGGACAGCTAACCTCTATGGCTACACCTTC
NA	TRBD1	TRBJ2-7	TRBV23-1	CASSQSPGQGEYEQYF	TGCGCCAGCAGTCAATCTCCGGGACAGGGTGAATACGAGCAGTACTTC
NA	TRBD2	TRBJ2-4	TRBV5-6	CASSLNPGGPNIQYF	TGTGCCAGCAGCTTGAATCCGGGGGGGCCAAACATTCAGTACTTC
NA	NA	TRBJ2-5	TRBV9	CASSVEYSGTQYF	TGTGCCAGCAGCGTAGAGTACTCGGGGACCCAGTACTTC
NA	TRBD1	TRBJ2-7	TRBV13	CASRRAGTAFYEQYF	TGTGCCAGCAGGCGTGCCGGGACAGCCTTCTACGAGCAGTACTTC
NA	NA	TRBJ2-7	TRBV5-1	CASSLAGNRQVEQYF	TGCGCCAGCAGCTTGGCTGGGAACAGGCAGGTCGAGCAGTACTTC
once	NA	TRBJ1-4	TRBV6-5	CASRGHPGEKLFF	TGTGCCAGCAGAGGACACCCCGGGGAAAAACTGTTTTTT
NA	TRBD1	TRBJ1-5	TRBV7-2	CASSLRQGVNQPQHF	TGTGCCAGCAGCTTAAGACAGGGGGTTAATCAGCCCCAGCATTTT
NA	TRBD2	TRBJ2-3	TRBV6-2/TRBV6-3	CASSTSGGATYF	TGTGCCAGCAGCACTTCCGGGGGGGCTACATATTTT
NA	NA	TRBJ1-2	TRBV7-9	CASNLPGQNYGYTF	TGTGCCAGCAACCTACCCGGACAGAACTATGGCTACACCTTC